Below are 3 T cell receptor beta chains sequenced from a single sample in a study of tumor and adjacent non-tumor tissue in lung cancer. This sample's RNA came from whole unsorted tissue. A modified ARM-PCR protocol with three rounds of nested PCR amplified TCRbeta. A single record per CDR3 protein comes from TCRdb applying MiXCR to the multiplex PCR reads. Of under 95,000 distinct CDR3 sequences listed, 65% to 75% were seen once; the top ten hold around 19%. Sequenced material: lung tumor tissue. The source of these receptors is a man aged 55 to 70 with non-small cell lung cancer.

As to this clonotype: Germline is not matched at one junction end, which may reflect a read error. The rearrangement joins TRBV11-1 to TRBJ2-7; 11 bases align to TRBD2. This CDR3 spans 17 amino acids. Germline V gene lookup returns CDR1 SGHAT and CDR2 FQDESV (reference sequence). The CDR3 here is CARNYYSGTSGAYEHYF. The CDR3 DNA is TGTGCCAGAAACTACTATTCCGGGACTAGCGGTGCCTACGAGCACTACTTC. The full variable domain, its missing parts supplied by reference TRBV11-1 and TRBJ2-7, is EAEVAQSPRYKITEKSQAVAFWCDPISGHATLYWYRQILGQGPELLVQFQDESVVDDSQLPKDRFSAERLKGVDSTLKIQPAELGDSAMYLCARNYYSGTSGAYEHYFGPGTRLTVT.

For this clonotype: An end of the junction differs from the germline gene, which may be a read error. For the CDR3, the DNA is TGCGCCAGCAACCAAGCTCCGACAGGGGGTTACGAGCAGTGCTTC. The encoded protein is CASNQAPTGGYEQCF. The chain links TRBV4-1 to TRBJ2-7; TRBD1 agrees at 9 bases. The germline CDR1 and CDR2 sequences are MGHRA and YSYEKL. This CDR3 comprises 15 residues.

Worth noting for this clonotype: A much larger clone sits a single nucleotide away, making a read error possible. The rearrangement links TRBV24-1 to TRBJ2-1; D gene uncertain. Germline V gives CDR1 KGHDR, CDR2 SFDVKD. The CDR3 sequence is 13 residues long. The CDR3 protein is CAISERRDNEQFF. CDR3 coding DNA: TGTGCCATCAGTGAGCGCCGGGACAATGAGCAGTTCTTC.